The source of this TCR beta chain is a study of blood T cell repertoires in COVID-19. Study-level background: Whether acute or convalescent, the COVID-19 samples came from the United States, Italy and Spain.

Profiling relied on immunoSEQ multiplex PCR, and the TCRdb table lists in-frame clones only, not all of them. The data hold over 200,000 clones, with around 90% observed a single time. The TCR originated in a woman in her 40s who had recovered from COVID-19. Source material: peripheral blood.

The DNA for the CDR3 is TGTGCCAGCAGCTTGGGGGCCGGGGTGAACACTGAAGCTTTCTTT. Its protein product is CASSLGAGVNTEAFF. This sequence joins TRBV7-6 and TRBJ1-1, with D perhaps matching TRBD1 (6 bases). Trimming removed 3 bases at V and 0 bases at J, with 11 bases between. In germline, CDR1 is SGHVS, CDR2 FNYEAQ. The CDR3 sequence is 15 residues long. Using reference TRBV7-6 and TRBJ1-1 for the parts outside the CDR3, the full variable domain is GAGVSQSPRYKVTKRGQDVALRCDPISGHVSLYWYRQALGQGPEFLTYFNYEAQQDKSGLPNDRFSAERPEGSISTLTIQRTEQRDSAMYRCASSLGAGVNTEAFFGQGTRLTVV.